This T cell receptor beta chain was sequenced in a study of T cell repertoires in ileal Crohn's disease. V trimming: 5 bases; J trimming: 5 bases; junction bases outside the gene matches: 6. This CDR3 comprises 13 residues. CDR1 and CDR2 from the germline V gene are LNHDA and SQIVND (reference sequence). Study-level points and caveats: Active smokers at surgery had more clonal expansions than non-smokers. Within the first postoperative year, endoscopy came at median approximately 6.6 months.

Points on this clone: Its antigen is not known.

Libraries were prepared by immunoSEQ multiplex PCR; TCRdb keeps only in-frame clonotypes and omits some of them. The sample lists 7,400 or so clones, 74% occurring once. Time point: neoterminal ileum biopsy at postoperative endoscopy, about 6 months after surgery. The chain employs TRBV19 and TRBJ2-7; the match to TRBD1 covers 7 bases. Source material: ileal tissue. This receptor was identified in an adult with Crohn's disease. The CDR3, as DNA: TGTGCCAGTAGTCTTTTCAGGGGGAACGAGCAGTACTTC. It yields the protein CASSLFRGNEQYF. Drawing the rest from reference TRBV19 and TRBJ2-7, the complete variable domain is DGGITQSPKYLFRKEGQNVTLSCEQNLNHDAMYWYRQDPGQGLRLIYYSQIVNDFQKGDIAEGYSVSREKKESFPLTVTSAQKNPTAFYLCASSLFRGNEQYFGPGTRLTVT.